The TCR beta chain described here comes from a study of T cells in Graves' hyperthyroidism and ophthalmopathy. Per the germline V gene, CDR1 is SGHNT and CDR2 is YENEEA. This CDR3 contains 16 residues. The V and J ends lost 0 bases and 3 bases respectively, with 14 bases between them. TCR beta CDR3 regions were amplified from RNA transcripts. A first-round RT-PCR of the TCR CDR3 used the HTBI primer set. TCRdb reanalysed the multiplex PCR reads using MiXCR and keeps one entry per CDR3 protein. The sample lists hundreds of thousands of distinct CDR3 sequences, roughly 40% occurring once. This clonotype was recorded a few times.

The TCR originated in a young man with Graves' hyperthyroidism. The genes are TRBV11-3 and TRBJ2-5; a weak D match, TRBD1 (5 bases). The sequenced sample consisted of blood. The CDR3 sequence: CASSLDHRRVEETQYF. DNA for the CDR3: TGTGCCAGCAGCTTAGATCACCGCAGGGTGGAAGAGACCCAGTACTTC.